This record concerns one TCR beta chain sequence. Its antigen remains unidentified. These data are taken from a study of hypomethylating agent response in myelodysplastic syndrome. In the study overall: Response meant complete response or hematologic improvement; all other patients were non-responders.

Each sample had 350 to 400 ng DNA, as two 200 ng replicates, at survey resolution. In the authors' workflow: About 1.7% of roughly 180,000 clonotypes matched previously reported viral-epitope-specific VDJdb entries. Assay used: immunoSEQ multiplex PCR; TCRdb lists only in-frame clones, some missing. D and trimming come from the DNA, and the V and J calls and clone size come from that table. The sample consists of a few thousand clones, approximately 81% of them appearing once. Per the germline V gene, CDR1 is LNHNV and CDR2 is YYDKDF (reference sequence). Trimming left V 1 base short and J 9 bases short, with 13 bases between. The length of the CDR3 is 15 residues. Findings of the study overall: Lack of age-matching between healthy donors and MDS patients could bias comparison.

The TCR originated in a human donor with myelodysplastic syndrome. The material was bone marrow, obtained before or after starting hypomethylating agent treatment for myelodysplastic syndrome (not recorded which). This sequence joins TRBV15 and TRBJ1-6; D unresolved. The CDR3 spells CATSRGAAPSSPLHF. In DNA form, the CDR3 reads TGTGCCACCAGCAGAGGGGCAGCCCCTAGTTCACCCCTCCACTTT.